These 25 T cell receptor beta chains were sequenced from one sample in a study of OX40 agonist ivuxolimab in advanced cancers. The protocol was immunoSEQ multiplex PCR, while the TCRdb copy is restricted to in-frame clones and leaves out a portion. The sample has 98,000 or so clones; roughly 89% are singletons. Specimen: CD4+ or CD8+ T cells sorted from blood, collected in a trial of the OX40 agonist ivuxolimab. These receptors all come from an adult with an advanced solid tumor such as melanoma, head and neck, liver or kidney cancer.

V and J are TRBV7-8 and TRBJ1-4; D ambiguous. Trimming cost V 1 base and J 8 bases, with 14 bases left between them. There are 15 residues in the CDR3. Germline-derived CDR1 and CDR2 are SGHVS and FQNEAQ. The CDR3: CASSLGGKGGEKLFF. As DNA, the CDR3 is TGTGCCAGCAGCTTAGGCGGCAAAGGTGGGGAAAAACTGTTTTTT. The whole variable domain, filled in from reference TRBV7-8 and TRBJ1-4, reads GAGVSQSPRYKVAKRGQDVALRCDPISGHVSLFWYQQALGQGPEFLTYFQNEAQLDKSGLPSDRFFAERPEGSVSTLKIQRTQQEDSAVYLCASSLGGKGGEKLFFGSGTQLSVL.

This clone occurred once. The CDR3 nucleotides read TGTGCCAGCTCACGCCCAGGGGGAGGCAATCAGCCCCAGCATTTT. It specifies CASSRPGGGNQPQHF. This chain connects TRBV18 to TRBJ1-5, with 7 nucleotides matching TRBD1. The germline V gene has CDR1 KGHSH and CDR2 LQKENI. This CDR3 is built from 15 residues. V was clipped by 4 bases and J by 2 bases; unmatched bases: 5.

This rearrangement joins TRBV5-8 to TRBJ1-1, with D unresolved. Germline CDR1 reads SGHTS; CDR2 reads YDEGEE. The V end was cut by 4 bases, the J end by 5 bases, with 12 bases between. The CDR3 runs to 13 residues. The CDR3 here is CASSADWGTEAFF. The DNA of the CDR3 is TGTGCCAGCAGCGCGGATTGGGGAACTGAAGCTTTCTTT.

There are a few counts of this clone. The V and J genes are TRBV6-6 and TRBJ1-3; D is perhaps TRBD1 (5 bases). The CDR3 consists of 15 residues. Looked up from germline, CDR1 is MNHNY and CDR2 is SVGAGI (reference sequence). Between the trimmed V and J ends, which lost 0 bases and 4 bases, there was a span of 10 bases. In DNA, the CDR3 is TGTGCCAGCAGTTACTCCCAGGGTGGAGGAAACACCATATATTTT. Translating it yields CASSYSQGGGNTIYF.

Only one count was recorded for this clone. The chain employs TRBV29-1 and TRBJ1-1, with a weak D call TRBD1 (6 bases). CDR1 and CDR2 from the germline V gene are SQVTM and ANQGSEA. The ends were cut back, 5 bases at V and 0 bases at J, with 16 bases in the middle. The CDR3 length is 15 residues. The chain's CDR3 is CSVLPRQALNTEAFF. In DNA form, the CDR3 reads TGCAGCGTTTTGCCACGACAGGCATTGAACACTGAAGCTTTCTTT.

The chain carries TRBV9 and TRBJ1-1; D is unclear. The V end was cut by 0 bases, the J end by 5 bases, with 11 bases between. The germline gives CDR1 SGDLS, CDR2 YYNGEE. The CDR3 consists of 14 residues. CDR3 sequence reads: CASSVEAWRTEAFF. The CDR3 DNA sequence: TGTGCCAGCAGCGTAGAGGCGTGGAGGACTGAAGCTTTCTTT.

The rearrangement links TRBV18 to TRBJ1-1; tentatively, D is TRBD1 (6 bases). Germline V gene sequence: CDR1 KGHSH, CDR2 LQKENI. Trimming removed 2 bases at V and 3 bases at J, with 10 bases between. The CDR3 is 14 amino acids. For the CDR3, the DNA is TGTGCCAGCTCACCAAGACAGGCCGACACTGAAGCTTTCTTT. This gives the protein CASSPRQADTEAFF.

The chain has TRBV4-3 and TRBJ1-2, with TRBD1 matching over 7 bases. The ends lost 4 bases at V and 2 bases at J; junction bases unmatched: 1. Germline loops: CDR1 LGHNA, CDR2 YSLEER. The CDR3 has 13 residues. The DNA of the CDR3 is TGCGCCAGCAGCCGGGACAGCAACTATGGCTACACCTTC. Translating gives CASSRDSNYGYTF.

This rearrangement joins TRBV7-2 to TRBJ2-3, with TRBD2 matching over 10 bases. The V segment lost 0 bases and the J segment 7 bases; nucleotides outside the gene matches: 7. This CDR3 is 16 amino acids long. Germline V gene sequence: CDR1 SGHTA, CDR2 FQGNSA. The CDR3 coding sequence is TGTGCCAGCAGCTTAGCCTCTAGCGGGGGCAGGTATACGCAGTATTTT. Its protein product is CASSLASSGGRYTQYF.

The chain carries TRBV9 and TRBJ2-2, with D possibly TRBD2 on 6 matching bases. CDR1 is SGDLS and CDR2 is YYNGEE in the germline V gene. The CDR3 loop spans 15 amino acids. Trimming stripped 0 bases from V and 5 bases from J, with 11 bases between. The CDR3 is CASSVGPSETGELFF. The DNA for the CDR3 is TGTGCCAGCAGCGTAGGTCCTAGCGAAACCGGGGAGCTGTTTTTT. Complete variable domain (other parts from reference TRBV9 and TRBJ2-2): DSGVTQTPKHLITATGQRVTLRCSPRSGDLSVYWYQQSLDQGLQFLIQYYNGEERAKGNILERFSAQQFPDLHSELNLSSLELGDSALYFCASSVGPSETGELFFGEGSRLTVL.

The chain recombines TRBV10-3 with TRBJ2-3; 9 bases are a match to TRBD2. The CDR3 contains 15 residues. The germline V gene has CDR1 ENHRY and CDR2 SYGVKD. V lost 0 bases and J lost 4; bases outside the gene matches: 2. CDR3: CAISESSGSADTQYF. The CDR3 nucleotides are TGTGCCATCAGTGAGTCTAGCGGGAGTGCAGATACGCAGTATTTT.

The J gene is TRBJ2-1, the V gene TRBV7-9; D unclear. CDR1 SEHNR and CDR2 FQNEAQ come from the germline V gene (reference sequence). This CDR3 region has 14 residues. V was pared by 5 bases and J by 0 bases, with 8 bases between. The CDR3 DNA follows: TGTGCCAGCAGCCTATCTAGCTCCTACAATGAGCAGTTCTTC. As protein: CASSLSSSYNEQFF.

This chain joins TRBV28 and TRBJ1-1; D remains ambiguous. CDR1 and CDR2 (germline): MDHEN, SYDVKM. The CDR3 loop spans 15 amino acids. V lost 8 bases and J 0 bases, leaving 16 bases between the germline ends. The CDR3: CASRGFGVMNTEAFF. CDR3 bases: TGTGCCAGCCGAGGCTTTGGAGTTATGAACACTGAAGCTTTCTTT.

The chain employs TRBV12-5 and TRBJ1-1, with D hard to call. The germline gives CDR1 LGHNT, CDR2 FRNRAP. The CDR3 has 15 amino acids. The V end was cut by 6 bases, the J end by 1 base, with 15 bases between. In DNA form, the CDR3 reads TGTGCTAGTGGCTTCTCCCGGGGTCCGAACACTGAAGCTTTCTTT. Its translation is CASGFSRGPNTEAFF.

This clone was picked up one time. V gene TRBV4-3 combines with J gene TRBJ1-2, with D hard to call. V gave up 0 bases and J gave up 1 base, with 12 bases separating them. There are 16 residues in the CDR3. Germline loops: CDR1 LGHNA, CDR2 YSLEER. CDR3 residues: CASSQESIVLNYGYTF. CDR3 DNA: TGCGCCAGCAGCCAAGAGTCAATAGTGCTTAACTATGGCTACACCTTC.

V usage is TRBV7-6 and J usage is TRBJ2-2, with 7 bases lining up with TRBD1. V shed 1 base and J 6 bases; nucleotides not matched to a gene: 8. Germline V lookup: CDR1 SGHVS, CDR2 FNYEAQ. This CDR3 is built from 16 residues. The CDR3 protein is CASSLVGNRGSGELFF. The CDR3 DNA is TGTGCCAGCAGCTTAGTTGGGAACAGGGGCTCCGGGGAGCTGTTTTTT.

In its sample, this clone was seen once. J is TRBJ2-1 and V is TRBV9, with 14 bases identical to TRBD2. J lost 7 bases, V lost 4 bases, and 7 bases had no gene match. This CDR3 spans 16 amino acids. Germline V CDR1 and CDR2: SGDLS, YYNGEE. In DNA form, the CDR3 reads TGTGCCAGCAGCTGGACTAGCGGGGGGCCGGGGAATGAGCAGTTCTTC. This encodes CASSWTSGGPGNEQFF.

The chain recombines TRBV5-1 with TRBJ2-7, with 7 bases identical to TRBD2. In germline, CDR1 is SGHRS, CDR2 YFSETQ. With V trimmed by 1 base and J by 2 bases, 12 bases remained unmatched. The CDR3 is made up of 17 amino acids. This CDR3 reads CASSLRLMGEGAYEQYF. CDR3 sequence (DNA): TGCGCCAGCAGCTTGCGGTTAATGGGGGAGGGCGCCTACGAGCAGTACTTC.

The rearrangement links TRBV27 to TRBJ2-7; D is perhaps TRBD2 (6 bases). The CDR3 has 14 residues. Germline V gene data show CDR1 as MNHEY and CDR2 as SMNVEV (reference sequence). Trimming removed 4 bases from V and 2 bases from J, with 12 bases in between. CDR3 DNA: TGTGCCAGCAGTTCCACGGGACTCCCCTACGAGCAGTACTTC. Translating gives CASSSTGLPYEQYF.

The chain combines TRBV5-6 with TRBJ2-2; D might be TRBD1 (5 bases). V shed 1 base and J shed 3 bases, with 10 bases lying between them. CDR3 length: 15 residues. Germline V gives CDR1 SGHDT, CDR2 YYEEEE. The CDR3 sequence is CASSLRQSYTGELFF. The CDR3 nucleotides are TGTGCCAGCAGCTTGAGACAGAGCTACACCGGGGAGCTGTTTTTT. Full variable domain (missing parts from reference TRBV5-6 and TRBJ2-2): DAGVTQSPTHLIKTRGQQVTLRCSPKSGHDTVSWYQQALGQGPQFIFQYYEEEERQRGNFPDRFSGHQFPNYSSELNVNALLLGDSALYLCASSLRQSYTGELFFGEGSRLTVL.

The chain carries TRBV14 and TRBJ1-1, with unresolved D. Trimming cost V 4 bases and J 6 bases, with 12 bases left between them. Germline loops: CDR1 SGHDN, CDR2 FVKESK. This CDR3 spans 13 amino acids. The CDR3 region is CASSLSMGSEAFF. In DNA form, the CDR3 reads TGTGCCAGCAGCCTCTCGATGGGCTCTGAAGCTTTCTTT.

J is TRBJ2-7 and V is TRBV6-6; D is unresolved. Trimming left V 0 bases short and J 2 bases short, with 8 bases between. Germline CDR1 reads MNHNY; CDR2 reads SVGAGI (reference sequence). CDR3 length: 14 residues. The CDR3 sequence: CASSYSVGTYEQYF. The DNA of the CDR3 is TGTGCCAGCAGTTACTCAGTGGGGACCTACGAGCAGTACTTC.

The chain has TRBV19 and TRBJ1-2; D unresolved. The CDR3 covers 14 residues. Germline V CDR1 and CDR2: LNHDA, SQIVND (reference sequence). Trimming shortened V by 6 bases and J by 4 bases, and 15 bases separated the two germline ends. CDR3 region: CASSPDEGAYGYTF. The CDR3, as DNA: TGTGCCAGTAGCCCTGACGAGGGCGCCTATGGCTACACCTTC.

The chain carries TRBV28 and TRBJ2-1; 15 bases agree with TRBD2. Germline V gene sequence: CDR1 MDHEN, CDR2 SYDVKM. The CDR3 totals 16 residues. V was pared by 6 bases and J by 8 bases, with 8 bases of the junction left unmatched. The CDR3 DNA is TGTGCCAGCAGCTTAAGGGGGACTAGCGGGAGGTATGAGCAGTTCTTC. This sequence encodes CASSLRGTSGRYEQFF.

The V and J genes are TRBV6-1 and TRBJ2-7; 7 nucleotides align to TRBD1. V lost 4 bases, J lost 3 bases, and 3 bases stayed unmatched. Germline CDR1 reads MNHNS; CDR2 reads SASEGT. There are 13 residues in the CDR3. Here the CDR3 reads CASSGGQNYEQYF. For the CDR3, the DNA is TGTGCCAGCAGTGGGGGACAGAACTACGAGCAGTACTTC.